This T cell receptor (beta chain) was sequenced during a study of cytomegalovirus exposure and HLA in healthy donors. Vbeta (60) and Jbeta (13) primers were used in the PCR. The assay was immunoSEQ multiplex PCR, and TCRdb's table has in-frame clones only and misses some. In the table there are around 100,000 clones, roughly 66% of which are singletons. Comment on this clone: Its antigen remains unknown.

Study-wide results and caveats: With DRB1 most and HLA-C fewest, TCR association rates differed between HLA loci in a later analysis.

Trimming removed 0 bases at V and 3 bases at J, with 14 bases between. Germline loops: CDR1 LGHNA, CDR2 YSLEER. The CDR3 is made up of 16 amino acids. The receptor was derived from a woman in her 30s in good health and CMV-seronegative. Sequencing was done on a sample of PBMCs. The rearrangement uses TRBV4-3 and TRBJ2-5, with D possibly matching TRBD1 (6 bases). CDR3 sequence (DNA): TGCGCCAGCAGCCAAGACGCCGGCAGGGGAAAAGAGACCCAGTACTTC. This gives the protein CASSQDAGRGKETQYF.